These 23 T cell receptor beta chains came from one sample sequenced in a study of post-analysis software for immune sequencing data. Study results and limitations: Higher frequency in patients than in controls was seen for several TRBV segments, with TRBV5-6, TRBV5-1 and TRBV20-1 among them.

These receptors have no known antigen. TCR beta cDNA libraries included unique molecular identifiers. MiXCR, run by TCRdb on the PCR reads, gives a single entry per CDR3 protein. The data contain fewer than 850,000 distinct CDR3 sequences, just under 30% of them singletons. Sample: blood. All receptors derive from a girl aged 10 to 17 with multiple sclerosis.

The rearrangement links TRBV6-1 to TRBJ2-1, with 7 positions matching TRBD1. This CDR3 is built from 15 residues. Trimming cost V 7 bases and J 8 bases; bases outside gene matches: 14. In germline, CDR1 is MNHNS, CDR2 SASEGT. CDR3 amino acids: CASNDSGTVSDEQFF. CDR3 coding DNA: TGTGCCAGCAATGATTCCGGGACAGTATCCGATGAGCAGTTCTTC.

This clonotype was found a few times. The rearrangement uses TRBV20-1 and TRBJ1-5, with D hard to call. This CDR3 contains 16 residues. Germline loops: CDR1 DFQATT, CDR2 SNEGSKA (reference sequence). Between the trimmed V and J ends, which lost 2 bases and 3 bases, there was a span of 17 bases. As DNA, the CDR3 is TGCAGTGCTAGACCCAGCGGACGGAGGAACAATCAGCCCCAGCATTTT. This encodes CSARPSGRRNNQPQHF.

This chain uses TRBV24-1 with TRBJ2-5; 9 bases fit TRBD2. Germline V CDR1 and CDR2: KGHDR, SFDVKD. The trim removed 3 bases at V and 3 bases at J, leaving 4 bases unmatched. The CDR3 is made up of 15 amino acids. The CDR3 spells CATSDTTSGEETQYF. CDR3 sequence (DNA): TGTGCCACCAGTGATACGACTAGCGGTGAAGAGACCCAGTACTTC.

This chain connects TRBV27 to TRBJ2-1; D is uncertain. Between the trimmed V and J ends, which lost 7 bases and 8 bases, there was a span of 15 bases. CDR1 is MNHEY and CDR2 is SMNVEV in the germline V gene (reference sequence). CDR3 length: 13 residues. Here the CDR3 reads CASKVTHSDEQFF. The CDR3 nucleotides are TGTGCCAGCAAAGTGACTCACTCGGATGAGCAGTTCTTC.

This clonotype was observed a single time. The genes are TRBV28 and TRBJ2-2, with 7 bases aligning to TRBD2. CDR1 MDHEN and CDR2 SYDVKM come from the germline V gene. This CDR3 has 15 residues. Losses at the gene ends were 6 bases for V and 5 bases for J; bases not matched to a gene: 9. CDR3 sequence (DNA): TGTGCCAGCAGCTGGGGACGGGGAGGGACCGGGGAGCTGTTTTTT. Encoded protein: CASSWGRGGTGELFF. The full variable domain, rest sourced from reference TRBV28 and TRBJ2-2, is DVKVTQSSRYLVKRTGEKVFLECVQDMDHENMFWYRQDPGLGLRLIYFSYDVKMKEKGDIPEGYSVSREKKERFSLILESASTNQTSMYLCASSWGRGGTGELFFGEGSRLTVL.

This clonotype was counted a few times. The rearrangement links TRBV20-1 to TRBJ1-2; 8 positions match TRBD1. The V gene end was trimmed by 5 bases and the J gene end by 4 bases; junction bases not matched to a gene: 9. Germline V lookup: CDR1 DFQATT, CDR2 SNEGSKA (reference sequence). CDR3 length: 14 residues. The CDR3 loop is CSAYGTGGSYGYTF. DNA of the CDR3: TGCAGTGCTTACGGGACAGGTGGATCCTATGGCTACACCTTC.

This clonotype was seen only a few times. The V gene is TRBV6-1, the J gene TRBJ1-1; D call uncertain. The CDR3 runs 16 residues. Germline-derived CDR1 and CDR2 are MNHNS and SASEGT. The germline V and J ends were trimmed by 4 bases and 2 bases, with 17 bases remaining between them. CDR3 protein: CASSALRGDPNTEAFF. The CDR3 coding sequence is TGTGCCAGCAGTGCGCTCCGGGGAGATCCTAACACTGAAGCTTTCTTT.

The chain combines TRBV15 with TRBJ1-1; 9 bases are shared with TRBD1. CDR1 and CDR2 (germline): LNHNV, YYDKDF (reference sequence). The CDR3 is made up of 15 amino acids. V lost 6 bases, J lost 4 bases, and 9 bases stayed unmatched. Here the CDR3 reads CATRQGAIGGTEAFF. In DNA, the CDR3 is TGTGCCACCAGACAGGGGGCCATCGGAGGCACTGAAGCTTTCTTT.

In its sample, this clonotype was seen many times. This chain joins TRBV20-1 and TRBJ2-7, with 9 positions matching TRBD2. V shed 4 bases, J shed 6 bases, and the junction held 7 bases outside the gene matches. The V gene's germline CDR1 is DFQATT and CDR2 SNEGSKA (reference sequence). The length of the CDR3 is 13 residues. This CDR3 is CSANAGGPSEQYF. Written as DNA, the CDR3 is TGCAGTGCTAACGCGGGAGGGCCTAGCGAGCAGTACTTC.

This clonotype occurred a few times. The chain has TRBV20-1 and TRBJ2-3, with D perhaps given as TRBD1 or TRBD2 (6 bases each). From germline, CDR1 is DFQATT and CDR2 SNEGSKA (reference sequence). The CDR3 has 15 residues. V was cut by 5 bases and J by 0 bases, with 15 bases left in between. CDR3 sequence (DNA): TGCAGTGCTGGGGGGCGCGGGGACAGCACAGATACGCAGTATTTT. The encoded protein is CSAGGRGDSTDTQYF.

This clonotype appeared a few times. At one of its ends the junction is not consistent with the germline gene, which may arise from a read error. The chain carries TRBV7-9 and TRBJ2-5; 7 bases line up with TRBD1. CDR3 length: 16 residues. CDR1 and CDR2 from the germline V gene are SEHNR and FQNEAQ (reference sequence). In DNA form, the CDR3 reads TGTGCCAGCAGCCCTGATGGACAGGCGAGGCAAGAGGCCCAGTACTTC. This encodes CASSPDGQARQEAQYF.

This clonotype was detected many times. The chain carries TRBV27 and TRBJ2-5; perhaps TRBD2 as D (5 bases). Trimming cost V 8 bases and J 5 bases, with 12 bases left between them. The CDR3 is 12 amino acids. Germline V CDR1 and CDR2: MNHEY, SMNVEV (reference sequence). In DNA, the CDR3 is TGTGCCAGCGGATGGACTGCGGAGACCCAGTACTTC. It specifies CASGWTAETQYF.

The rearrangement links TRBV7-2 to TRBJ2-1, with 9 positions matching TRBD2. After removal of 5 bases from V and 12 bases from J, the junction contained 2 bases not matched to a gene. The CDR3 extends over 11 amino acids. Germline CDR1 SGHTA, CDR2 FQGNSA. The CDR3 DNA is TGTGCCAGCAGCCGAGCGGGGGGGCAGTTCTTC. Translated, it gives CASSRAGGQFF.

The CDR3 region has the DNA TGCAGTGCTAGAGATTTGGGGCCGGAGACCCAGTACTTC. Amino acids: CSARDLGPETQYF. This sequence joins TRBV20-1 and TRBJ2-4; maybe TRBD1 (5 bases). The end of the DNA aligns better with TRBJ2-5, so the J call may be wrong. The CDR3 contains 13 residues. Germline CDR1 is DFQATT and CDR2 is SNEGSKA (reference sequence).

CDR3 region: CSVEPQDRGGDEQFF. The CDR3 DNA reads TGCAGCGTTGAACCCCAGGACAGGGGTGGTGATGAGCAGTTCTTC. The gene calls are TRBV29-1 and TRBJ2-1; 9 bases are shared with TRBD1. The V gene end was trimmed by 2 bases and the J gene end by 8 bases; junction bases not matched to a gene: 10. Germline lookup yields CDR1 SQVTM and CDR2 ANQGSEA. The CDR3 has 15 amino acids.

There are many counts of this clonotype. CDR3 region: CASSSNYEQYF. CDR3 sequence (DNA): TGTGCCAGCAGTTCGAACTACGAGCAGTACTTC. The V call is TRBV6-6, the J call TRBJ2-7; no clear D gene. The germline V gene encodes CDR1 MNHNY and CDR2 SVGAGI (reference sequence). Trimming took off 4 bases at V and 3 bases at J, with 4 bases between the two ends. There are 11 residues in the CDR3.

The sample holds many counts of this clonotype. The J gene is TRBJ2-3, the V gene TRBV11-2; D ambiguous. The ends were cut back, 3 bases at V and 4 bases at J, with 8 bases in the middle. The V gene's germline CDR1 is SGHAT and CDR2 FQNNGV. This CDR3 has 13 amino acids. The CDR3: CASSLGTADTQYF. The DNA for the CDR3 is TGTGCCAGCAGCTTGGGAACGGCAGATACGCAGTATTTT.

This clonotype has a handful of counts. The V and J genes are TRBV12-3 or TRBV12-4 and TRBJ2-5; D is possibly TRBD1 (5 bases). The length of the CDR3 is 14 residues. V lost 6 bases, J lost 0 bases, and 11 bases lay in between. The CDR3 DNA reads as TGTGCCAGCAGCCCGAACAGGAACCAAGAGACCCAGTACTTC. Protein product: CASSPNRNQETQYF.

The rearrangement links TRBV10-3 to TRBJ1-1; D gene unclear. Per the germline V gene, CDR1 is ENHRY and CDR2 is SYGVKD. Trimming left V 2 bases short and J 6 bases short, with 13 bases between. CDR3 length equals 14 residues. In nucleotides, the CDR3 is TGTGCCATCAGTGAGCCGTCCCGGGGAGCTGAAGCTTTCTTT. Residues: CAISEPSRGAEAFF.

The chain employs TRBV5-1 and TRBJ2-7, with 7 bases matching TRBD1. Germline V CDR1 and CDR2: SGHRS, YFSETQ. CDR3 length: 15 residues. V shed 4 bases, J shed 0 bases, and the junction held 7 bases outside the gene matches. This CDR3 is CASSPGQANSYEQYF. DNA for the CDR3: TGCGCCAGCAGCCCTGGACAGGCGAACTCCTACGAGCAGTACTTC.

This clonotype was seen many times. J is TRBJ2-7 and V is TRBV20-1; 7 bases are shared with TRBD1. There are 13 residues in the CDR3. The germline gives CDR1 DFQATT, CDR2 SNEGSKA (reference sequence). V shed 1 base, J shed 4 bases, and the junction held 4 bases outside the gene matches. Written as DNA, the CDR3 is TGCAGTGCTAGAGTGGGGACAGATTACGAGCAGTACTTC. This gives the protein CSARVGTDYEQYF.

The chain employs TRBV27 and TRBJ2-3; D is possibly TRBD1 or TRBD2 (6 bases each). This CDR3 is 16 amino acids long. The V end was cut by 5 bases, the J end by 7 bases, with 22 bases between. Germline-derived CDR1 and CDR2 are MNHEY and SMNVEV (reference sequence). The CDR3 loop is CASSGKGGFDMNTQYF. The CDR3 DNA sequence: TGTGCCAGCAGTGGGAAGGGGGGATTCGATATGAATACGCAGTATTTT.

This clonotype was recorded a few times. The chain recombines TRBV15 with TRBJ1-1; no clear D. Germline values: CDR1 LNHNV, CDR2 YYDKDF (reference sequence). V was trimmed by 1 base and J by 5 bases, leaving 8 bases between them. This CDR3 spans 13 amino acids. For the CDR3, the DNA is TGTGCCACCAGCAGAGGAAGAGGGACTGAAGCTTTCTTT. Its protein is CATSRGRGTEAFF.